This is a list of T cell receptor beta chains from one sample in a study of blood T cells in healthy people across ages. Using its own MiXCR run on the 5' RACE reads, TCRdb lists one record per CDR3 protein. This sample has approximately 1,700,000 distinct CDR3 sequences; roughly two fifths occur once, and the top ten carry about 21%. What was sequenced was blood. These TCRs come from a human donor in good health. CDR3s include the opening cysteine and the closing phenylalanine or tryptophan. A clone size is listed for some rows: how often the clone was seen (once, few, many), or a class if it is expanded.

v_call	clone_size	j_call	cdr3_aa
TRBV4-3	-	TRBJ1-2	CASSQHLGTEYGDTF
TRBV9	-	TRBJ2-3	CASSVGRGRALHTDTQYF
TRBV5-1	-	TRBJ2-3	CASSLVPSGGRTDTQYF
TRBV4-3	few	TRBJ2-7	CASSQVGGAGIYEQYF
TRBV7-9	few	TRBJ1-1	CASSITGGRGSEAFF
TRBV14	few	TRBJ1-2	CASSPIKGAPGYGYTF
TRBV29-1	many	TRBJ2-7	CSVAGQGASYEQYF
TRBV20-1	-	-	CSASWRDEAETQYF
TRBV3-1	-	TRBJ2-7	CASSGDIYYEQYF
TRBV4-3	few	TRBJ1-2	CASSQVRHRGPGGYTF